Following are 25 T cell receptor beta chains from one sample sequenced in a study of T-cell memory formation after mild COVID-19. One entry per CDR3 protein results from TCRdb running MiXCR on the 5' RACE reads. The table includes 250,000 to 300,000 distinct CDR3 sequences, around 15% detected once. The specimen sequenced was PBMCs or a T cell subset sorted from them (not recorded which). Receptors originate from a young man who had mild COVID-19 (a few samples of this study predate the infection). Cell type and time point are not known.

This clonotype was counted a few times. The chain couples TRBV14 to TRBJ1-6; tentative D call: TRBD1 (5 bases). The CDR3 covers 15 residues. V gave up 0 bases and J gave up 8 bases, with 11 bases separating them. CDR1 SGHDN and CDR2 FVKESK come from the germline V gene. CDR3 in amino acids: CASSQDGGLYSPLHF. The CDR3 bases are TGTGCCAGCAGCCAAGATGGGGGGTTATATTCACCCCTCCACTTT.

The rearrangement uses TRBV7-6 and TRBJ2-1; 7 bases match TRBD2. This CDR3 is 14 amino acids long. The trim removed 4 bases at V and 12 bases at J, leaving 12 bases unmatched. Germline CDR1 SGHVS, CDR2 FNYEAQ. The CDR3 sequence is CASSSPTSPPGQFF. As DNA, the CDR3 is TGTGCCAGCAGCTCTCCGACTAGCCCCCCGGGGCAGTTCTTC.

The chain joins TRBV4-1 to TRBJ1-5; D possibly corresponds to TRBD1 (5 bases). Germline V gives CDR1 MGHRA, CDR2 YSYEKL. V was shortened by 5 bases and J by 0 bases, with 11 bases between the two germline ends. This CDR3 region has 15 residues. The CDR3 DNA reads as TGCGCCAGCAGCTTAAGACAGATTAGCAATCAGCCCCAGCATTTT. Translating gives CASSLRQISNQPQHF.

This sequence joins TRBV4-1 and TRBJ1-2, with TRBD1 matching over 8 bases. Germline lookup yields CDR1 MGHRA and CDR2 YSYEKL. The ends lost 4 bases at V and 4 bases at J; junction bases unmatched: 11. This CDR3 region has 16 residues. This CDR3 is CASSPTMSDRGYGYTF. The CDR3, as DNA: TGCGCCAGCAGCCCGACCATGAGTGACAGGGGCTATGGCTACACCTTC.

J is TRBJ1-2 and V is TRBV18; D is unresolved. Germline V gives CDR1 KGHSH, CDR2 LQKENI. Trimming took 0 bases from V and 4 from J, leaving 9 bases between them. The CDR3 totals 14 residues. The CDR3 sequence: CASSPPVYSYGYTF. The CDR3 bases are TGTGCCAGCTCACCACCGGTGTACAGCTATGGCTACACCTTC.

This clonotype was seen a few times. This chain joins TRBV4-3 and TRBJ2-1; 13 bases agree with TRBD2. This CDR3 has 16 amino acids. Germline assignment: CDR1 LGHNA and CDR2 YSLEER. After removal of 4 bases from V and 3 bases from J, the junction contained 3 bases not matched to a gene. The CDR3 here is CASSLGTSGVYNEQFF. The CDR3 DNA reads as TGCGCCAGCAGCCTAGGGACTAGCGGGGTCTACAATGAGCAGTTCTTC.

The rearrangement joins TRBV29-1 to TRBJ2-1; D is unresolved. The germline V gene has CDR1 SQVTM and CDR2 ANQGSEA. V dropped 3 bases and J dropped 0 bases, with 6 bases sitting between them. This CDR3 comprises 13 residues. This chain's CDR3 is CSVDGYSYNEQFF. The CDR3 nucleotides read TGCAGCGTTGATGGATACTCCTACAATGAGCAGTTCTTC.

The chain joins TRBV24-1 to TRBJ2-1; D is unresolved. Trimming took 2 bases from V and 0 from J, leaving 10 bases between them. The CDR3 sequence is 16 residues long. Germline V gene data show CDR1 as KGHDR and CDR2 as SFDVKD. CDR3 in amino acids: CATSDSTSSSYNEQFF. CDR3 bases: TGTGCCACCAGTGATTCCACCTCTAGCTCCTACAATGAGCAGTTCTTC.

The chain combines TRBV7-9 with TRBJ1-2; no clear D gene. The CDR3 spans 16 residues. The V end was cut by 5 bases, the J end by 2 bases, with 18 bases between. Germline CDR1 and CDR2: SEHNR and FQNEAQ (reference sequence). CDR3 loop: CASSQVRSKPNYGYTF. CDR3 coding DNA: TGTGCCAGCAGCCAAGTCCGGTCCAAGCCCAACTATGGCTACACCTTC.

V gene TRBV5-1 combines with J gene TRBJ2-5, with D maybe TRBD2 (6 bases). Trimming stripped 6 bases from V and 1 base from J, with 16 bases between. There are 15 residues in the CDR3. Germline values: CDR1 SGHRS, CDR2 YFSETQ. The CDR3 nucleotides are TGCGCCAGCACCTTCGGGACTCCCCTCCAAGAGACCCAGTACTTC. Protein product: CASTFGTPLQETQYF.

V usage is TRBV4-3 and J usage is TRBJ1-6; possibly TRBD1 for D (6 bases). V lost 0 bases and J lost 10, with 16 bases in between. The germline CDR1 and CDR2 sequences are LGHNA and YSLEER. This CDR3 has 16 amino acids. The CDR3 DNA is TGCGCCAGCAGCCAAGAGACGGGACAAGGCGGCTCACCCCTCCACTTT. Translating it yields CASSQETGQGGSPLHF.

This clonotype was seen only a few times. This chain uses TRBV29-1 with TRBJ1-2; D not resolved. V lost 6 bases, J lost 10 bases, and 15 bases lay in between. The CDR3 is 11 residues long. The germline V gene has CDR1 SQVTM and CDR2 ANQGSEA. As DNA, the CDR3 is TGCAGCGTGGGCCCCGTCCCCAACTACACCTTC. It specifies CSVGPVPNYTF.

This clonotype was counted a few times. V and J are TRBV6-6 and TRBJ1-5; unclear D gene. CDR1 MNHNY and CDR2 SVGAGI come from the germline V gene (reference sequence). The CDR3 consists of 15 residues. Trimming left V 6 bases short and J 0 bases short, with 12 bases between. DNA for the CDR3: TGTGCCAGCAGGGACGCGGGGTATAGCAATCAGCCCCAGCATTTT. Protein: CASRDAGYSNQPQHF.

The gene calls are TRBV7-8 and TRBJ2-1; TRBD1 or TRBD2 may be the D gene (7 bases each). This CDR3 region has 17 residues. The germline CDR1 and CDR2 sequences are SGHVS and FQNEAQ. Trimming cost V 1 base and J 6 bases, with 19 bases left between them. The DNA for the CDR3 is TGTGCCAGCAGCTTAGTACTACAGGGGAGGGCCTTCAATGAGCAGTTCTTC. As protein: CASSLVLQGRAFNEQFF.

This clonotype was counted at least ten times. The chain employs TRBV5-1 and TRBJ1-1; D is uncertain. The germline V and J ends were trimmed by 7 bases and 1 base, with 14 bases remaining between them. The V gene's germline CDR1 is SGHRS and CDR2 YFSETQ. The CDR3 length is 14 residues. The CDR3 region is CASAMAPSNTEAFF. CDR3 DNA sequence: TGCGCCAGCGCGATGGCGCCCTCGAACACTGAAGCTTTCTTT.

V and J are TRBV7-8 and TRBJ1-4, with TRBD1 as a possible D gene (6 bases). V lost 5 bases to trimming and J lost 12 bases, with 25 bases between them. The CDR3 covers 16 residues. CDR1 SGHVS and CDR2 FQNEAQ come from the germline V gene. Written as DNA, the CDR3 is TGTGCCAGCAGCCCGAGGGTGTATGGGGGCGGAATGGAACTGTTTTTT. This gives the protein CASSPRVYGGGMELFF.

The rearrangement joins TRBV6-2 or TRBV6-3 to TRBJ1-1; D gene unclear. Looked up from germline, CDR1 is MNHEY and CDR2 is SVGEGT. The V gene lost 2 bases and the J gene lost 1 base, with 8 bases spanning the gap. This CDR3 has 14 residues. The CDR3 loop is CASSYDGWNTEAFF. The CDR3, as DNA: TGTGCCAGCAGTTACGACGGGTGGAACACTGAAGCTTTCTTT.

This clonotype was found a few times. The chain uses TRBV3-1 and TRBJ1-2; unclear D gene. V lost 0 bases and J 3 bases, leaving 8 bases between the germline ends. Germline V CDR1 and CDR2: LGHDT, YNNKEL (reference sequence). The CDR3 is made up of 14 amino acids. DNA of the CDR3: TGTGCCAGCAGCCAAGATGACACGTACTATGGCTACACCTTC. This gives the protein CASSQDDTYYGYTF. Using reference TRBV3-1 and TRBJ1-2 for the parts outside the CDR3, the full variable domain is DTAVSQTPKYLVTQMGNDKSIKCEQNLGHDTMYWYKQDSKKFLKIMFSYNNKELIINETVPNRFSPKSPDKAHLNLHINSLELGDSAVYFCASSQDDTYYGYTFGSGTRLTVV.

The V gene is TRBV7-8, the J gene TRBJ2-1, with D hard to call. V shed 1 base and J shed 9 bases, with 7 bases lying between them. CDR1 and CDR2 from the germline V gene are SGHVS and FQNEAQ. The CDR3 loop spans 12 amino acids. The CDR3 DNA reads TGTGCCAGCAGCTTAGAGGGTCGTGAGCAGTTCTTC. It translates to CASSLEGREQFF.

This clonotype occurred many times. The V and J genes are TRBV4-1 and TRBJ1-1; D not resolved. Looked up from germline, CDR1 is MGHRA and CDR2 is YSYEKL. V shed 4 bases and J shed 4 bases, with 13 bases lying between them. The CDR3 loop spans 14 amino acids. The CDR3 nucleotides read TGCGCCAGCAGCCTAAGGACTCTGGGCACTGAAGCTTTCTTT. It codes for CASSLRTLGTEAFF.

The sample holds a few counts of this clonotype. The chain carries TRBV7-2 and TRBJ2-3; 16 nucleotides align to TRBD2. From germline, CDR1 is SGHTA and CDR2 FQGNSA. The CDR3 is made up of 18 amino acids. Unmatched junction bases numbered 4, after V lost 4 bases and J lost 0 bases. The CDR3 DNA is TGTGCCAGCAGCTGGGGACTAGCGGGGGGGCCTAGCACAGATACGCAGTATTTT. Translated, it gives CASSWGLAGGPSTDTQYF.

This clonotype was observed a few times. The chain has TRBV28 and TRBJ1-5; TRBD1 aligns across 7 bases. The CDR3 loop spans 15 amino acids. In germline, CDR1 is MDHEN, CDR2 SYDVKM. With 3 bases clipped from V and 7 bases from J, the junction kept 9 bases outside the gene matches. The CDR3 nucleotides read TGTGCCAGCAGTTTGGGGACAGCTGGTAGACAGCCCCAGCATTTT. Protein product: CASSLGTAGRQPQHF.

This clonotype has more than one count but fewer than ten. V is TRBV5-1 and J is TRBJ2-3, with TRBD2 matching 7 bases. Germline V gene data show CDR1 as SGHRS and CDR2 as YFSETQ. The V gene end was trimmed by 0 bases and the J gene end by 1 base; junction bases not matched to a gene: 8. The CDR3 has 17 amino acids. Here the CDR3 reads CASSLESRGVGTDTQYF. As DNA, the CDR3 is TGCGCCAGCAGCTTGGAGTCCCGGGGGGTTGGCACAGATACGCAGTATTTT.

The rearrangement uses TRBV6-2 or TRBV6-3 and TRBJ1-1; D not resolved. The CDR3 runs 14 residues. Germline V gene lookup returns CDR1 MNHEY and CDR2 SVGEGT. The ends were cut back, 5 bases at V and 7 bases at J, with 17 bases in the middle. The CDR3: CASSPPPRGGEAFF. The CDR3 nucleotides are TGTGCCAGCAGTCCCCCTCCCCGGGGTGGTGAAGCTTTCTTT.

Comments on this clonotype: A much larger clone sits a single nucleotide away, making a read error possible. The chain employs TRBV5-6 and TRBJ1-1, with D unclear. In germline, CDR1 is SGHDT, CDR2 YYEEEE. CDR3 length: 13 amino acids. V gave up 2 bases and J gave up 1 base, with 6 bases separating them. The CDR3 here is CASSLLENTEAFF. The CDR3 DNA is TGTGCCAGCAGCTTATTGGAGAACACTGAAGCTTTCTTT.